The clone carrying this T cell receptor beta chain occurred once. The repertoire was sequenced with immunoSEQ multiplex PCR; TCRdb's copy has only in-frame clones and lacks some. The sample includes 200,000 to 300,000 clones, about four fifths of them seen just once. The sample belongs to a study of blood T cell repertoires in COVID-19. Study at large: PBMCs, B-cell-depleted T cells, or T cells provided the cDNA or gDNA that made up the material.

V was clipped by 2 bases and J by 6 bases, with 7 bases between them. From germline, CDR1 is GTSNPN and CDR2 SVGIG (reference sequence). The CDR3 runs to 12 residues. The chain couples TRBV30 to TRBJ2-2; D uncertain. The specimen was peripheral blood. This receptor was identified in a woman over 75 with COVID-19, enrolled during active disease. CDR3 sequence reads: CAWSPTPGELFF. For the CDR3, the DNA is TGTGCCTGGAGTCCTACGCCCGGGGAGCTGTTTTTT.